The rows below give T cell receptor beta chains drawn from one sample of a study of shared clonotypes between healthy human individuals. TCRdb's table, derived via immunoSEQ multiplex PCR, lists solely in-frame clones and lacks some. This table holds roughly 2,500,000 clones, under 95% found once. Source material: naive CD4+ T cells from PBMCs. The receptors originated from a man younger than 35 in good health. Some clones in this sample may be carry-over from other donors' samples. CDR3s include the opening cysteine and the closing phenylalanine or tryptophan. Each record gives: clone size, J gene, V gene, CDR3 length, D gene, CDR3 protein, CDR3 DNA. The D gene is left open where the match is weak. Clone sizes are given selectively: once, few, many, or a class where the clone is expanded.

clone_size: few; j_call: TRBJ1-1; v_call: TRBV29-1; cdr3_length: 13; d_call: NA; cdr3_aa: CSVGWGLNTEAFF; cdr3_nt: TGCAGCGTTGGATGGGGGTTGAACACTGAAGCTTTCTTT
clone_size: NA; j_call: TRBJ2-2; v_call: TRBV11-2; cdr3_length: 13; d_call: NA; cdr3_aa: CASSLLSTGELFF; cdr3_nt: TGTGCCAGCAGCTTGTTGAGCACCGGGGAGCTGTTTTTT
clone_size: NA; j_call: TRBJ1-1; v_call: TRBV28; cdr3_length: 11; d_call: NA; cdr3_aa: CASSLIGVAFF; cdr3_nt: TGTGCCAGCAGTTTGATCGGGGTTGCTTTCTTT
clone_size: NA; j_call: TRBJ1-5; v_call: TRBV29-1; cdr3_length: 13; d_call: NA; cdr3_aa: CSVAMGSNQPQHF; cdr3_nt: TGCAGCGTTGCGATGGGTAGCAATCAGCCCCAGCATTTT
clone_size: NA; j_call: TRBJ2-2; v_call: TRBV7-2; cdr3_length: 12; d_call: NA; cdr3_aa: CASSFTVRELFF; cdr3_nt: TGTGCCAGCAGCTTCACTGTCAGGGAGCTGTTTTTT
clone_size: NA; j_call: TRBJ2-3; v_call: TRBV9; cdr3_length: 14; d_call: NA; cdr3_aa: CASSVDGSADTQYF; cdr3_nt: TGTGCCAGCAGCGTAGATGGTTCGGCAGATACGCAGTATTTT
clone_size: NA; j_call: TRBJ2-3; v_call: TRBV7-8; cdr3_length: 14; d_call: NA; cdr3_aa: CASSSASGTDTQYF; cdr3_nt: TGTGCCAGCAGCTCGGCCAGCGGTACAGATACGCAGTATTTT
clone_size: NA; j_call: TRBJ1-2; v_call: TRBV30; cdr3_length: 14; d_call: TRBD1; cdr3_aa: CAWSRTGTNYGYTF; cdr3_nt: TGTGCCTGGAGTCGGACAGGTACTAACTATGGCTACACCTTC
clone_size: few; j_call: TRBJ2-1; v_call: TRBV5-5; cdr3_length: 12; d_call: NA; cdr3_aa: CASSIDRYEQFF; cdr3_nt: TGTGCCAGCAGTATAGACAGGTATGAGCAGTTCTTC
clone_size: few; j_call: TRBJ1-2; v_call: TRBV5-1; cdr3_length: 13; d_call: NA; cdr3_aa: CASTPGGHYGYTF; cdr3_nt: TGCGCCAGCACCCCCGGGGGGCACTATGGCTACACCTTC
clone_size: NA; j_call: TRBJ2-5; v_call: TRBV18; cdr3_length: 17; d_call: NA; cdr3_aa: CASSLLTLTAAGETQYF; cdr3_nt: TGTGCCAGCTCACTACTCACCCTCACAGCCGCGGGAGAGACCCAGTACTTC
clone_size: NA; j_call: TRBJ1-2; v_call: TRBV29-1; cdr3_length: 12; d_call: NA; cdr3_aa: CSVVLGNYGYTF; cdr3_nt: TGCAGCGTTGTCCTAGGGAACTATGGCTACACCTTC
clone_size: NA; j_call: TRBJ1-5; v_call: TRBV28; cdr3_length: 13; d_call: NA; cdr3_aa: CASSLSSDQPQHF; cdr3_nt: TGTGCCAGCAGTTTAAGTTCAGATCAGCCCCAGCATTTT
clone_size: NA; j_call: TRBJ2-1; v_call: TRBV7-3; cdr3_length: 15; d_call: NA; cdr3_aa: CASSLGPSPNNEQFF; cdr3_nt: TGTGCCAGCAGCTTGGGACCCTCCCCTAACAATGAGCAGTTCTTC
clone_size: NA; j_call: TRBJ2-7; v_call: TRBV29-1; cdr3_length: 13; d_call: NA; cdr3_aa: CSVEAELRDEQYF; cdr3_nt: TGCAGCGTTGAGGCTGAGCTGAGGGATGAGCAGTACTTC
clone_size: once; j_call: TRBJ1-5; v_call: TRBV28; cdr3_length: 12; d_call: NA; cdr3_aa: CASSLPNQPQHF; cdr3_nt: TGTGCCAGCAGTCTACCTAATCAGCCCCAGCATTTT
clone_size: NA; j_call: TRBJ1-5; v_call: TRBV7-6; cdr3_length: 15; d_call: NA; cdr3_aa: CASSLQGGGNQPQHF; cdr3_nt: TGTGCCAGCAGCCTACAGGGAGGGGGCAATCAGCCCCAGCATTTT
clone_size: NA; j_call: TRBJ1-4; v_call: TRBV15; cdr3_length: 14; d_call: NA; cdr3_aa: CATSRDAADEKLFF; cdr3_nt: TGTGCCACCAGCAGAGATGCGGCGGATGAAAAACTGTTTTTT
clone_size: NA; j_call: TRBJ2-7; v_call: TRBV6-1; cdr3_length: 15; d_call: NA; cdr3_aa: CASSEKQARAYEQYF; cdr3_nt: TGTGCCAGCAGTGAAAAACAGGCGAGGGCCTACGAGCAGTACTTC
clone_size: NA; j_call: TRBJ2-3; v_call: TRBV7-3; cdr3_length: 14; d_call: NA; cdr3_aa: CASSPDTGTDTQYF; cdr3_nt: TGTGCCAGCAGCCCCGATACGGGCACAGATACGCAGTATTTT
clone_size: NA; j_call: TRBJ2-7; v_call: TRBV7-8; cdr3_length: 12; d_call: NA; cdr3_aa: CASSRNGGQQYF; cdr3_nt: TGTGCCAGCAGCCGAAACGGGGGTCAGCAGTACTTC
clone_size: NA; j_call: TRBJ2-2; v_call: TRBV18; cdr3_length: 15; d_call: NA; cdr3_aa: CASSPWRTVAGELFF; cdr3_nt: TGTGCCAGCTCACCTTGGCGCACTGTCGCCGGGGAGCTGTTTTTT
clone_size: NA; j_call: TRBJ1-2; v_call: TRBV6-1; cdr3_length: 14; d_call: NA; cdr3_aa: CASSGSTANYGYTF; cdr3_nt: TGTGCCAGCAGTGGGTCGACAGCTAACTATGGCTACACCTTC
clone_size: NA; j_call: TRBJ1-2; v_call: TRBV9; cdr3_length: 21; d_call: NA; cdr3_aa: CASSFPASSRAGSPLARGYTF; cdr3_nt: TGTGCCAGCAGCTTCCCTGCTTCCTCACGCGCCGGGTCCCCCCTCGCCCGCGGCTACACCTTC
clone_size: once; j_call: TRBJ2-7; v_call: TRBV28; cdr3_length: 14; d_call: NA; cdr3_aa: CASSLTGDHYEQYF; cdr3_nt: TGTGCCAGCAGTTTGACAGGAGACCACTACGAGCAGTACTTC
clone_size: NA; j_call: TRBJ2-6; v_call: TRBV7-9; cdr3_length: 19; d_call: TRBD1; cdr3_aa: CASSRGDRGLHSGANVLTF; cdr3_nt: TGTGCCAGCAGCCGGGGGGACAGGGGTTTACACTCTGGGGCCAACGTCCTGACTTTC
clone_size: NA; j_call: TRBJ1-4; v_call: TRBV5-4; cdr3_length: 13; d_call: NA; cdr3_aa: CASSPVPNEKLFF; cdr3_nt: TGCGCCAGCAGCCCCGTACCGAATGAAAAACTGTTTTTT
clone_size: NA; j_call: TRBJ1-2; v_call: TRBV30; cdr3_length: 13; d_call: NA; cdr3_aa: CAYNHLASSRYTF; cdr3_nt: TGTGCCTACAATCACCTGGCCTCTAGTCGCTACACCTTC
clone_size: NA; j_call: TRBJ2-1; v_call: TRBV7-8; cdr3_length: 12; d_call: NA; cdr3_aa: CASSGRGNEQFF; cdr3_nt: TGTGCCAGCAGCGGGAGGGGGAATGAGCAGTTCTTC
clone_size: NA; j_call: TRBJ2-7; v_call: TRBV7-9; cdr3_length: 15; d_call: NA; cdr3_aa: CASSLIDTGSGEQYF; cdr3_nt: TGTGCCAGCAGCTTAATTGATACAGGGTCGGGGGAGCAGTACTTC
clone_size: NA; j_call: TRBJ1-2; v_call: TRBV7-2; cdr3_length: 12; d_call: NA; cdr3_aa: CASSGQNYGYTF; cdr3_nt: TGTGCCAGCAGCGGACAGAACTATGGCTACACCTTC
clone_size: NA; j_call: TRBJ2-3; v_call: TRBV5-1; cdr3_length: 15; d_call: TRBD1; cdr3_aa: CASSPGTGVGDTQYF; cdr3_nt: TGCGCCAGCAGCCCAGGGACAGGGGTAGGAGATACGCAGTATTTT
clone_size: NA; j_call: TRBJ1-1; v_call: TRBV18; cdr3_length: 15; d_call: NA; cdr3_aa: CASSPPAGTSTEAFF; cdr3_nt: TGTGCCAGCTCACCACCGGCAGGGACGAGCACTGAAGCTTTCTTT
clone_size: NA; j_call: TRBJ1-5; v_call: TRBV19; cdr3_length: 15; d_call: NA; cdr3_aa: CASSISGVLNQPQHF; cdr3_nt: TGTGCCAGTAGTATTTCGGGTGTTCTCAATCAGCCCCAGCATTTT
clone_size: NA; j_call: TRBJ1-3; v_call: TRBV5-1; cdr3_length: 14; d_call: TRBD1; cdr3_aa: CASSPGQGGNTIYF; cdr3_nt: TGCGCCAGCAGCCCTGGACAGGGAGGAAACACCATATATTTT
clone_size: NA; j_call: TRBJ1-6; v_call: TRBV5-1; cdr3_length: 15; d_call: NA; cdr3_aa: CASSLFGEDNSPLHF; cdr3_nt: TGCGCCAGCAGCCTTTTTGGGGAGGATAATTCACCCCTCCACTTT
clone_size: NA; j_call: TRBJ2-5; v_call: TRBV28; cdr3_length: 15; d_call: TRBD2; cdr3_aa: CASSPSGRAYETQYF; cdr3_nt: TGTGCCAGCAGTCCTAGCGGGAGGGCCTATGAGACCCAGTACTTC
clone_size: NA; j_call: TRBJ1-5; v_call: TRBV7-2; cdr3_length: 14; d_call: NA; cdr3_aa: CASSPRTANQPQHF; cdr3_nt: TGTGCCAGCAGCCCGCGGACAGCGAATCAGCCCCAGCATTTT
clone_size: NA; j_call: TRBJ2-7; v_call: TRBV6-1; cdr3_length: 13; d_call: NA; cdr3_aa: CASSEVQPYEQYF; cdr3_nt: TGTGCCAGCAGTGAAGTACAGCCCTACGAGCAGTACTTC
clone_size: NA; j_call: TRBJ2-2; v_call: TRBV29-1; cdr3_length: 11; d_call: NA; cdr3_aa: CSVVGQGELFF; cdr3_nt: TGCAGCGTTGTGGGGCAGGGGGAGCTGTTTTTT
clone_size: NA; j_call: TRBJ2-1; v_call: TRBV6-1; cdr3_length: 15; d_call: NA; cdr3_aa: CASSAGTLLGNEQFF; cdr3_nt: TGTGCCAGCAGTGCCGGGACATTGCTGGGCAATGAGCAGTTCTTC
clone_size: NA; j_call: TRBJ2-1; v_call: TRBV11-3; cdr3_length: 15; d_call: NA; cdr3_aa: CASSLVGSGYNEQFF; cdr3_nt: TGTGCCAGCAGCTTAGTGGGTAGCGGCTACAATGAGCAGTTCTTC